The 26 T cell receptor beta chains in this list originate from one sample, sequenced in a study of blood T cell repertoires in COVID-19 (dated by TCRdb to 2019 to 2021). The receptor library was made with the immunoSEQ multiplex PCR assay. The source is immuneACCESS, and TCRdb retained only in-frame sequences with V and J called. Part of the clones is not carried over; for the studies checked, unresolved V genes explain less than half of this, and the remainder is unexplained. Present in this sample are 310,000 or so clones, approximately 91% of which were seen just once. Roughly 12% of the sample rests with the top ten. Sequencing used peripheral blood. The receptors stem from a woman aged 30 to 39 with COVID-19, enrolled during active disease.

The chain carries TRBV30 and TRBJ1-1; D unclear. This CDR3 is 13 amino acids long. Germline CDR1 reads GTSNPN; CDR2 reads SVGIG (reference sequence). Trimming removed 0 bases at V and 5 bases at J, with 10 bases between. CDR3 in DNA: TGTGCCTGGAGTGTACAGAGGGCGACTGAAGCTTTCTTT. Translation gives CAWSVQRATEAFF. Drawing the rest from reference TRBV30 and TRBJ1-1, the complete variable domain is SQTIHQWPATLVQPVGSPLSLECTVEGTSNPNLYWYRQAAGRGLQLLFYSVGIGQISSEVPQNLSASRPQDRQFILSSKKLLLSDSGFYLCAWSVQRATEAFFGQGTRLTVV.

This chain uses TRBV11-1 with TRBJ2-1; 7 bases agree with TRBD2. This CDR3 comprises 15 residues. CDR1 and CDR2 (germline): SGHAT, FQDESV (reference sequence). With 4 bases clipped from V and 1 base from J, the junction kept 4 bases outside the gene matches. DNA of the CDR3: TGTGCCAGCAGCTCGAGACTAGCTTCCTACAATGAGCAGTTCTTC. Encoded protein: CASSSRLASYNEQFF.

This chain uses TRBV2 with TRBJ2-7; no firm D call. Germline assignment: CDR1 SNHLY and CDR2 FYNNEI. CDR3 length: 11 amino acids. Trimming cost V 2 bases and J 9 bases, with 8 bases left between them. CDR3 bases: TGTGCCAGCAGTGAACAGATCGTGCAGTACTTC. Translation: CASSEQIVQYF.

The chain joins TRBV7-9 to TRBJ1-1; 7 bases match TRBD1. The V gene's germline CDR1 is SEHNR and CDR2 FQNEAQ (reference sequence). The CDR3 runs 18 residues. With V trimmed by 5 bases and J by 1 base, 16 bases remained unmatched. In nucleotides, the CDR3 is TGTGCCAGCAGCCCCACCGACGGGGCGACAGGGAGGAACACTGAAGCTTTCTTT. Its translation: CASSPTDGATGRNTEAFF.

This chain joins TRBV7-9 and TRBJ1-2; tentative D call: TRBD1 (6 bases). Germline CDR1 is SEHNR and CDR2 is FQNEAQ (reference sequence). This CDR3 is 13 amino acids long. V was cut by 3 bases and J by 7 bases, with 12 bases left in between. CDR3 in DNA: TGTGCCAGCAGCTTCTTCACAGGGAGTGGCTACACCTTC. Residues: CASSFFTGSGYTF. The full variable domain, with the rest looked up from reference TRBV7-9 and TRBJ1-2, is DTGVSQNPRHKITKRGQNVTFRCDPISEHNRLYWYRQTLGQGPEFLTYFQNEAQLEKSRLLSDRFSAERPKGSFSTLEIQRTEQGDSAMYLCASSFFTGSGYTFGSGTRLTVV.

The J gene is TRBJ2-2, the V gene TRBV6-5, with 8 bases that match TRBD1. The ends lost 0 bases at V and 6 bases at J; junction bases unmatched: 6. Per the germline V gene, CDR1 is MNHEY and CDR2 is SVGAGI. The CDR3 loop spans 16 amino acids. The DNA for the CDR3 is TGTGCCAGCAGTTACTCAATGACAGGGGATTCCGGGGAGCTGTTTTTT. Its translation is CASSYSMTGDSGELFF.

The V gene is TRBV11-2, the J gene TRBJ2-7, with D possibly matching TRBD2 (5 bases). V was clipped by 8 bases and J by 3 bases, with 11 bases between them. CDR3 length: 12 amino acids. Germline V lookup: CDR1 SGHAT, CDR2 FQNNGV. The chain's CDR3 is CASQTGFYEQYF. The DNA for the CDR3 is TGTGCCAGCCAGACGGGGTTCTACGAGCAGTACTTC.

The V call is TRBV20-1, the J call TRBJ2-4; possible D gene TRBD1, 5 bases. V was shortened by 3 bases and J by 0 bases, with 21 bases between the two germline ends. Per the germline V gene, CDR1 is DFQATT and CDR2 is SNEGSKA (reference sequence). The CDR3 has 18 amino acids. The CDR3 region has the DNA TGCAGTGCTAGTAGACCGGACACTTTTACTTTAGCCAAAAACATTCAGTACTTC. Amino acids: CSASRPDTFTLAKNIQYF.

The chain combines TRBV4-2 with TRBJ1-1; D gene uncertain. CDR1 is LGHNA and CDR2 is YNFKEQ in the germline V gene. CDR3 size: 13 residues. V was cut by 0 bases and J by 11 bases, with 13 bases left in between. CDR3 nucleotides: TGTGCCAGCAGCCAAGATCAGGCAACCCGGGCTTTCTTT. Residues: CASSQDQATRAFF.

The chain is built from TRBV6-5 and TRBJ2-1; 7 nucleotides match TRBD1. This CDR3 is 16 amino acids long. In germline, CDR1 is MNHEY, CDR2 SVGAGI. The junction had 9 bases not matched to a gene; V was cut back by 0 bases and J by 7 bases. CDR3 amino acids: CASSYSGGQKRNEQFF. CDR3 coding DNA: TGTGCCAGCAGTTACTCAGGGGGCCAAAAGAGGAATGAGCAGTTCTTC.

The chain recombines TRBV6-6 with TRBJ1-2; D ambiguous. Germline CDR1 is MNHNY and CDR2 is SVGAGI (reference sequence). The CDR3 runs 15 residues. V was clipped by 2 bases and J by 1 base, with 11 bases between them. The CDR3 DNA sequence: TGTGCCAGCAGTTACCGAGGCGGTTTTAACTATGGCTACACCTTC. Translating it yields CASSYRGGFNYGYTF.

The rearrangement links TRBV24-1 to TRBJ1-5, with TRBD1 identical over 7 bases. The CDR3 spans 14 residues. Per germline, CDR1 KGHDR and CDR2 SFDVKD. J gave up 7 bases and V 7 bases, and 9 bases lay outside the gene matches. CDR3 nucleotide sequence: TGTGCCACCAGGGCTACAGGGGCGCGACAGCCCCAGCATTTT. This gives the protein CATRATGARQPQHF.

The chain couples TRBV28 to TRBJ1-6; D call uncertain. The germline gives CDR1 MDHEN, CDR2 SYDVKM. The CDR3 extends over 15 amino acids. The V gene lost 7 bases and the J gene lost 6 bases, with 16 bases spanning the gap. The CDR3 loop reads CASTPEGYLNSPLHF. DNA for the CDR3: TGTGCCAGCACCCCAGAGGGTTACCTTAATTCACCCCTCCACTTT. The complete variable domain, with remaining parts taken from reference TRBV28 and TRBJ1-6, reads DVKVTQSSRYLVKRTGEKVFLECVQDMDHENMFWYRQDPGLGLRLIYFSYDVKMKEKGDIPEGYSVSREKKERFSLILESASTNQTSMYLCASTPEGYLNSPLHFGNGTRLTVT.

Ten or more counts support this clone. DNA for the CDR3: TGCAGCGTATATTCCCAGGCAATATACAATGAGCAGTTCTTC. This codes for CSVYSQAIYNEQFF. The chain uses TRBV29-1 and TRBJ2-1; no firm D call. The germline V and J ends were trimmed by 6 bases and 4 bases, with 16 bases remaining between them. This CDR3 is 14 amino acids long. From germline, CDR1 is SQVTM and CDR2 ANQGSEA.

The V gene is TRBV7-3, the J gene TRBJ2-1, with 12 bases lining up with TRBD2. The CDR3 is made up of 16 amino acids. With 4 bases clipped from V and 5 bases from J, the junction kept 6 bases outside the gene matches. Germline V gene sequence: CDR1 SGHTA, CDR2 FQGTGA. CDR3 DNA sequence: TGTGCCAGCAGCTGGACGGGACTAGCGGGCCACAATGAGCAGTTCTTC. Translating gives CASSWTGLAGHNEQFF.

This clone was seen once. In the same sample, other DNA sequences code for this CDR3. The CDR3 loop is CASSYSGTRETQYF. CDR3 DNA sequence: TGTGCCAGCAGTTATTCCGGGACTCGGGAGACCCAGTACTTC. The chain carries TRBV6-5 and TRBJ2-5, with D possibly matching TRBD2 (6 bases). V lost 3 bases, J lost 5 bases, and 13 bases lay in between. Germline V gene data show CDR1 as MNHEY and CDR2 as SVGAGI. This CDR3 is built from 14 residues.

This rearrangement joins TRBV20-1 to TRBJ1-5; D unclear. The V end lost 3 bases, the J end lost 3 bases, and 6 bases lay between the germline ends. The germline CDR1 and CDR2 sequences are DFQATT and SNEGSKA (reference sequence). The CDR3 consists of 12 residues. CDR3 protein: CSASPDNQPQHF. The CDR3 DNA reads TGCAGTGCTAGTCCAGACAATCAGCCCCAGCATTTT.

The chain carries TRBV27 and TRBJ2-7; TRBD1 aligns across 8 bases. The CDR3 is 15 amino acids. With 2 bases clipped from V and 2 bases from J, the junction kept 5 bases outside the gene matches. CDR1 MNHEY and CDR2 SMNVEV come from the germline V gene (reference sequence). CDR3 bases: TGTGCCAGCAGTTTAAAGGACAGGGCCGCCTACGAGCAGTACTTC. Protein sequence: CASSLKDRAAYEQYF.

CDR3 loop: CASSLGFGGSPYNEQFF. The CDR3 region has the DNA TGTGCCAGCAGTTTAGGATTCGGGGGGAGTCCCTACAATGAGCAGTTCTTC. The V and J genes are TRBV27 and TRBJ2-1; TRBD2 matches at 7 bases. V was clipped by 2 bases and J by 2 bases; unmatched bases: 9. The CDR3 has 17 residues. Germline V gives CDR1 MNHEY, CDR2 SMNVEV (reference sequence).

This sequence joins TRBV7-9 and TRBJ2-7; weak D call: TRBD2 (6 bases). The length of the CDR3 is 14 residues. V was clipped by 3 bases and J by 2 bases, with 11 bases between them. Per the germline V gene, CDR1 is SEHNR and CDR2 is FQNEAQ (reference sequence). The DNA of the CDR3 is TGTGCCAGCAGCTTCCTACTAGCCCCCTACGAGCAGTACTTC. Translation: CASSFLLAPYEQYF.

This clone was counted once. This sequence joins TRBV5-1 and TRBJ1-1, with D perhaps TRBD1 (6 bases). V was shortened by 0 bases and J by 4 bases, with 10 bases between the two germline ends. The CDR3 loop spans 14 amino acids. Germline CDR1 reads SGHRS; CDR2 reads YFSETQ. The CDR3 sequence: CASSLVQGPTEAFF. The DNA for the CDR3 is TGCGCCAGCAGCTTGGTGCAGGGGCCCACTGAAGCTTTCTTT.

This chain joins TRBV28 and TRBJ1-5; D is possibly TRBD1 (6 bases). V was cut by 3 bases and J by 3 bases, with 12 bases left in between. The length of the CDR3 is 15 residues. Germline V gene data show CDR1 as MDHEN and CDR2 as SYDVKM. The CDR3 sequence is CASSFEDSYNQPQHF. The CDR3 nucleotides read TGTGCCAGCAGTTTTGAGGACAGTTACAATCAGCCCCAGCATTTT.

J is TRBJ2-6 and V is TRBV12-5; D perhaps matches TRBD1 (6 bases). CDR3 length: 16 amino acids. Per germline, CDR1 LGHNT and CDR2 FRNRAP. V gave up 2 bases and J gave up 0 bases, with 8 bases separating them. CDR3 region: CASGLIGGSGANVLTF. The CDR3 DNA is TGTGCTAGTGGTTTGATAGGGGGCTCTGGGGCCAACGTCCTGACTTTC.

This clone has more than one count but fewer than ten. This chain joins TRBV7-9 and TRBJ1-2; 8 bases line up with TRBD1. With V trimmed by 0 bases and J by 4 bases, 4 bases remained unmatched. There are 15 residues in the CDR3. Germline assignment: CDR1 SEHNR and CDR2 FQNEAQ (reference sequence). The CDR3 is CASSLAPTGAYGYTF. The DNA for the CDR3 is TGTGCCAGCAGCTTAGCTCCGACAGGGGCCTATGGCTACACCTTC. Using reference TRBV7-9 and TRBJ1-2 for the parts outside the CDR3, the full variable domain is DTGVSQNPRHKITKRGQNVTFRCDPISEHNRLYWYRQTLGQGPEFLTYFQNEAQLEKSRLLSDRFSAERPKGSFSTLEIQRTEQGDSAMYLCASSLAPTGAYGYTFGSGTRLTVV.

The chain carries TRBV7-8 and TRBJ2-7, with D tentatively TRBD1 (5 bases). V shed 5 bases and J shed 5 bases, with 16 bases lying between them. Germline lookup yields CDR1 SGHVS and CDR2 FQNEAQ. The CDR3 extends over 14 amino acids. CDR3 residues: CASSIPGYRNEQYF. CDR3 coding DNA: TGTGCCAGCAGCATCCCAGGGTATAGAAACGAGCAGTACTTC.

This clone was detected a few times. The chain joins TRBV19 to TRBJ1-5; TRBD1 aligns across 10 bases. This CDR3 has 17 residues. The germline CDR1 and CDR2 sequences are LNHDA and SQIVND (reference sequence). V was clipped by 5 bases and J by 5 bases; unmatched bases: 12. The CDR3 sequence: CASSPYLGTGDDQPQHF. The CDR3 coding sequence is TGTGCCAGTAGTCCTTACCTCGGGACAGGGGATGATCAGCCCCAGCATTTT.